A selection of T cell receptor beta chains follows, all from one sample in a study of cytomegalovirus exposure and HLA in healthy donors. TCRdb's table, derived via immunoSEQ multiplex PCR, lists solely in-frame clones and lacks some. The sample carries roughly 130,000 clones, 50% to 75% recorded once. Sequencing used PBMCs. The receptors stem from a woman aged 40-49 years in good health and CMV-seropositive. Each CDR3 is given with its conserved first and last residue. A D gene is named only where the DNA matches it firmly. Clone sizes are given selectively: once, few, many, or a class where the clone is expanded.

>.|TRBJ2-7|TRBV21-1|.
CASSKRGASGRYIHEQYF
TGTGCCAGCAGCAAAAGGGGGGCTAGCGGGAGATACATCCACGAGCAGTACTTC
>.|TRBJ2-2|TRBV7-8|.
CASSLIRTSVGTGELFF
TGTGCCAGCAGCTTAATTCGGACATCGGTAGGCACCGGGGAGCTGTTTTTT
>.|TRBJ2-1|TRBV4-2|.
CASSQETGLDNEQFF
TGTGCCAGCAGCCAAGAAACGGGGTTGGACAATGAGCAGTTCTTC
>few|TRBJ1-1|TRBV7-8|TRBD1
CASSLRAGGWNTEAFF
TGTGCCAGCAGCTTAAGGGCAGGGGGCTGGAACACTGAAGCTTTCTTT
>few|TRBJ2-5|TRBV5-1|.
CASSSAGQPTQYF
TGCGCCAGCAGCTCTGCGGGACAGCCAACCCAGTACTTC
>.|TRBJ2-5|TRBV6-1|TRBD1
CASSGTGSITETQYF
TGTGCCAGCAGTGGGACAGGGTCTATCACGGAGACCCAGTACTTC
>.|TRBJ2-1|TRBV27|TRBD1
CASSRGTGGTTGHNEQFF
TGTGCCAGCAGCCGCGGGACAGGGGGCACCACTGGGCACAATGAGCAGTTCTTC
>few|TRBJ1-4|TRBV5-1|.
CASSPDLEQLFF
TGCGCCAGCAGCCCAGACTTGGAGCAACTGTTTTTT
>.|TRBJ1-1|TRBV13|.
CASSQYMNTEAFF
TGTGCCAGCAGCCAGTACATGAACACTGAAGCTTTCTTT
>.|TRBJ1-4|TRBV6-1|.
CASRREGGGEKLFF
TGTGCCAGCAGGCGGGAGGGAGGAGGTGAAAAACTGTTTTTT
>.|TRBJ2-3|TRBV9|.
CASSARGRADTQYF
TGTGCCAGCAGCGCAAGGGGGAGGGCGGATACGCAGTATTTT
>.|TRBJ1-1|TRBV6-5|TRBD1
CASRFGDRNTEAFF
TGTGCCAGCAGATTCGGGGACAGGAACACTGAAGCTTTCTTT
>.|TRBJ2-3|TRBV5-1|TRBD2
CASNPPSGGPADTQYF
TGCGCCAGCAACCCCCCTAGCGGGGGGCCCGCAGATACGCAGTATTTT
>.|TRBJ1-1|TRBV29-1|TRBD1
CSARAQGAGTEAFF
TGCAGCGCCCGGGCCCAGGGGGCGGGTACTGAAGCTTTCTTT
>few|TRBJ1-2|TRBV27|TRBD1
CASSPRTGVDGGYTF
TGTGCCAGCAGTCCCCGGACAGGGGTAGATGGTGGCTACACCTTC
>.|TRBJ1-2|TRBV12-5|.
CASVKAGMWPYGYTF
TGTGCTAGTGTCAAAGCCGGGATGTGGCCATATGGCTACACCTTC
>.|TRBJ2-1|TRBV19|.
CASSIVASYNEQFF
TGTGCCAGTAGTATAGTGGCTAGCTACAATGAGCAGTTCTTC
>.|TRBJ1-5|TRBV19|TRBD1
CASKKEGQGARPQHF
TGTGCCAGTAAGAAAGAGGGACAGGGGGCCAGGCCCCAGCATTTT
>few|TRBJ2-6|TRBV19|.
CASTRGRGANVLTF
TGTGCCAGTACCCGGGGGAGAGGGGCCAACGTCCTGACTTTC
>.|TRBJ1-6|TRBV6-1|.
CASSANSPLHF
TGTGCCAGCAGTGCGAATTCACCCCTCCACTTT
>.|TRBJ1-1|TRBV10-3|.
CAISPTDEQAFF
TGTGCCATCAGCCCGACAGATGAACAAGCTTTCTTT
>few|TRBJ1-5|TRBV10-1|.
CASSGGLNQPQHF
TGCGCCAGCAGTGGCGGACTCAATCAGCCCCAGCATTTT
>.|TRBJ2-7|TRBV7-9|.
CASSLGTAPYEQYF
TGTGCCAGCAGCTTAGGGACAGCCCCCTACGAGCAGTACTTC
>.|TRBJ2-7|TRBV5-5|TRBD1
CASSLAGTGGGKQYF
TGTGCCAGCAGCTTGGCCGGGACAGGGGGAGGGAAGCAGTACTTC